This TCR beta chain was sequenced during a study of T-cell reconstitution after alpha-beta-depleted transplantation in children. Construction of the TCRbeta library involved unique molecular identifiers. TCRdb itself ran the PCR reads through MiXCR, one entry per CDR3 protein. The sample holds a few hundred thousand distinct CDR3 sequences, 13% seen once. Germline CDR1 SQVTM, CDR2 ANQGSEA. There are 13 residues in the CDR3. V gave up 4 bases and J gave up 5 bases; unmatched junction bases: 5. This clonotype was detected only a few times. Its cognate antigen is unknown. Findings and limits, study-wide: The origin of high day-60 TCRbeta diversity in some patients lay in surviving recipient T cells and thymic progenitors. When one year had passed after transplant, most T-cell counts and diversity came from newly produced T cells. Several hundred graft clones that had expanded were reportedly the source of alpha-beta T cells about two months after transplant.

This receptor was taken from a male patient younger than 18 who had a stem cell transplant for acute myeloid leukemia, so the T cells may come from the graft donor. This chain links TRBV29-1 with TRBJ2-3; TRBD1 agrees at 8 bases. The sample in question was PBMCs, mostly from graft donor cells, obtained 360 days after TCRalphabeta/CD19-depleted stem cell transplant. CDR3: CSVGTGIQDTQYF. The CDR3 bases are TGCAGCGTTGGGACAGGGATTCAAGATACGCAGTATTTT.